This TCR beta chain stems from a study of cytomegalovirus exposure and HLA in healthy donors. Points from the study as a whole: The likely origin of a cluster of highly shared sequence variants was a sequencing artifact.

PCR employed 60 Vbeta and 13 Jbeta primers. Clones were read by immunoSEQ multiplex PCR, and TCRdb kept only the in-frame ones, dropping some. The table has about 140,000 clones, 80% seen once. Turning to this clone: Its antigen is as yet unknown.

Healthy bone marrow donors made up the cohort. Trimming took 4 bases from V and 4 from J; bases not matched to a gene: 8. Germline-derived CDR1 and CDR2 are SEHNR and FQNEAQ (reference sequence). CDR3 length equals 16 residues. The chain couples TRBV7-9 to TRBJ1-3; 9 positions agree with TRBD1. This clonotype was obtained from a man aged 50-60 years in good health and CMV-seronegative. Sequencing was done on a sample of PBMCs. The CDR3 sequence: CASSSVTGGPGNTIYF. CDR3 DNA sequence: TGTGCCAGCAGCTCCGTGACAGGGGGACCAGGAAACACCATATATTTT.